Below, one TCR beta chain is given with its context. This clonotype appeared a few times. What this receptor recognizes is not known. Base qualities are not recorded, but no much larger clone differs from it by a single base. The sample belongs to a study of T cell repertoires in cytomegalovirus infection (dated by TCRdb to the late 2010s). Study-wide context: Because public TCR beta signatures pointed to carriage of CMV infection together with the matching HLA type, the HLA type of each donor mattered for the analysis.

The listed sequencing device is Illumina HiSeq 1500. TCRdb trimmed the raw reads at Q25, called clones with MiXCR and kept productive beta chains. Each CDR3 protein gets just one entry, which takes the most common genes and DNA from the rows behind it. This sample has roughly 130,000 distinct CDR3 sequences in its table, and 20% to 30% of those were observed once. The ten largest clones take up 34% of the sample. The investigation overall reported the following: Cumulative frequency of public TCR beta family members discriminated carriers of CMV infection plus the relevant HLA type in this cohort and an independent 352-donor cohort. The ex vivo response was dominated by HLA-C-restricted CMV-specific TCR beta clonotypes, which also provided the single most frequent clonotype in two of eight donors.

The germline V gene provides CDR1 MDHEN and CDR2 SYDVKM. V drops 1 base and J drops 2 bases, leaving 8 bases in between. There are 14 amino acids in the CDR3, from cysteine to phenylalanine inclusive. Only the CDR3 DNA stays, 42 bases, in frame from base 1. Sequenced input: PBMCs, sequenced either directly or after in vitro stimulation (not recorded which). The receptor was isolated from a human donor in good health (CMV status not recorded). Some clones in this sample may be carry-over from other donors' samples. In this chain, TRBV28 is recombined with TRBJ1-1; the D gene is perhaps TRBD1, on 5 matching bases. The CDR3 has the sequence CASSLLGGNTEAFF. In nucleotide form, the sequence is TGTGCCAGCAGTTTATTGGGGGGTAACACTGAAGCTTTCTTT.